This TCR beta chain was captured by sequencing in a study of shared T cell receptors in the human thymus. TCRdb's table, derived via immunoSEQ multiplex PCR, lists solely in-frame clones and lacks some. The sample lists 700,000 or so clones, approximately 85% occurring once. This CDR3 is built from 15 residues. CDR1 and CDR2 (germline): SGHRS, YFSETQ. Trimming removed 0 bases from V and 2 bases from J; junction bases left unmatched: 4. Separately, the same data were catalogued under a study of human thymus T cells. This second study says: Infants, healthy and Finnish, who were having corrective surgery for congenital heart defects served as donors. During corrective heart surgery, resections were taken, and the thymus tissue came from them. Thymic as well as blood repertoires seemed to favor certain V and J genes unevenly. Thymic repertoires of unrelated individuals were reported in related research to overlap highly.

V is TRBV5-1 and J is TRBJ2-7, with 8 bases that match TRBD1. The TCR comes from a girl in the first two years of life with a congenital heart defect. Sequences were obtained from thymocytes. CDR3 in DNA: TGCGCCAGCAGCTTGGTACAGGGGGAAACCTACGAGCAGTACTTC. This translates into CASSLVQGETYEQYF.